Reported below is one T cell receptor (beta chain). Time point meaning: persistent/refractory GD, antithyroid drugs over 5 years with positive TRAb. There was RNA extracted from PBMCs, and the TCR library was made from it. Germline CDR1 LGHDT, CDR2 YNNKEL (reference sequence). V lost 8 bases to trimming and J lost 7 bases, with 15 bases between them. CDR3 length equals 13 residues. This sample was included in a study of regulatory T cells in long-lasting Graves disease. CDR3 regions were amplified by Arm-PCR using iRepertoire HTBI primers to build TCR beta libraries. One entry per CDR3 protein, called by TCRdb with MiXCR from the multiplex PCR reads. Altogether roughly 400,000 distinct CDR3 sequences are present, roughly a fifth being singletons, with the ten largest covering about 13%.

The starting material was peripheral blood mononuclear cells (PBMCs), obtained when the disease was refractory, from a patient treated with antithyroid drugs. The receptor was isolated from a female donor with Graves disease. V and J are TRBV3-1 and TRBJ2-4, with D possibly being TRBD1 (8 bases). The DNA of the CDR3 is TGTGCCAGCGGGGGGGCAGGGGGCAACATTCAGTACTTC. Translation gives CASGGAGGNIQYF.